This T cell receptor (beta chain) derives from a study of Graves' ophthalmopathy and Graves' hyperthyroidism. Beta-chain TCR CDR3 regions were amplified from RNA transcripts. RT-PCR in the first round used HTBI primers; a second-round multiplex PCR followed. Each CDR3 protein is one row after TCRdb ran MiXCR on the multiplex PCR reads. The data hold 170,000 or so distinct CDR3 sequences, with 37% observed a single time. Germline trimming cut 5 bases from V and 3 bases from J; bases unmatched to any gene: 7. The CDR3 runs 15 residues. Germline values: CDR1 LNHDA, CDR2 SQIVND (reference sequence). Sequencing was done on a sample of peripheral blood. This TCR was sampled from a woman in her thirties or forties with Graves' ophthalmopathy. The chain combines TRBV19 with TRBJ1-5, with 7 bases that match TRBD1. CDR3 DNA: TGTGCCAGTAGTCCCCGCGGGACAGACAATCAGCCCCAGCATTTT. It is translated as CASSPRGTDNQPQHF.